This T cell receptor beta chain was retrieved from a study of T cell responses to AZD1222 COVID-19 vaccine. Germline V gene sequence: CDR1 SGHKS, CDR2 YYEKEE (reference sequence). V was shortened by 8 bases and J by 6 bases, with 17 bases between the two germline ends. The CDR3 runs 14 residues. Clones were read by immunoSEQ multiplex PCR, and TCRdb kept only the in-frame ones, dropping some. This sample yields tens of thousands of clones, of which roughly nine tenths are seen a single time; around 2.8% belongs to the top ten. The chain couples TRBV5-5 to TRBJ1-4; D might be TRBD1 (5 bases). Material: peripheral blood, obtained on day 0 of AZD1222 vaccination. This TCR came from an adult in good health. CDR3 region: CASRERGKDEKLFF. In DNA form, the CDR3 reads TGTGCCAGTCGAGAACGGGGGAAGGATGAAAAACTGTTTTTT.